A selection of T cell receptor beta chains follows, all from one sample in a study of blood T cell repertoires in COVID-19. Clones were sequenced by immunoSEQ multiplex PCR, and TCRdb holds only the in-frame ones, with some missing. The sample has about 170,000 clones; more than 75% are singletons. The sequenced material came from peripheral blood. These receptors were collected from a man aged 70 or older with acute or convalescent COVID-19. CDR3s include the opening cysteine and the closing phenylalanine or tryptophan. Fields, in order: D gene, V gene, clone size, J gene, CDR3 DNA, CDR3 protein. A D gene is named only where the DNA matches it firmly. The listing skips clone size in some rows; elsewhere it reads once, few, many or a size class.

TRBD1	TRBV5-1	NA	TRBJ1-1	TGCGCCAGCAGCTTGGCCCGGGACAGTGGTAATAGAGCCCCAGGGAACACTGAAGCTTTCTTT	CASSLARDSGNRAPGNTEAFF
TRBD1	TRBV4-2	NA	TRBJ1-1	TGTGCCAGCAGCCAAGATCCGCGACAGGGCCTCACTGAAGCTTTCTTT	CASSQDPRQGLTEAFF
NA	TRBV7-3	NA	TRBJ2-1	TGTGCCAGCAGCTTAAGCGGTGAGCAGTTCTTC	CASSLSGEQFF
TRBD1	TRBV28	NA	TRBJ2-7	TGTGCCAGCAGAGACCCTGACAGGGAACAGAGGTATTACGAGCAGTACTTC	CASRDPDREQRYYEQYF
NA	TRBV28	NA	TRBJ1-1	TGTGCCAGCCGGTCCCCCGTCTCTTTGGCTTTCTTT	CASRSPVSLAFF
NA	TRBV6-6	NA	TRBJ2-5	TGTGCCAGCACCACAAGGGGGGGCGGAGAGACCCAGTACTTC	CASTTRGGGETQYF
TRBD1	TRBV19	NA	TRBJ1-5	TGTGCCAGTAGACAGGGGTTGAATCAGCCCCAGCATTTT	CASRQGLNQPQHF
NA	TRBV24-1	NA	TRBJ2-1	TGTGCCACCAGTGATTTGCGGGGCTACAATGAGCAGTTCTTC	CATSDLRGYNEQFF
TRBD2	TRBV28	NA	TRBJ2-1	TGTGCCAGCAGTTTCCCCGCCTCGAGCGGGAGTAGATGGGAGCAGTTCTTC	CASSFPASSGSRWEQFF
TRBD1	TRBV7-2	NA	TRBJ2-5	TGTGCCAGCAGCTTAAGGCCCCCAGGGGGCCAGTACTTC	CASSLRPPGGQYF
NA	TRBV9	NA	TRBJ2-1	TGTGCCAGCAGCGTAGAGGGGGGGCGGAATGAGCAGTTCTTC	CASSVEGGRNEQFF
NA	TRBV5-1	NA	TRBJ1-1	TGCGCCAGCAGCCCCCGAGAGGGGAACACTGAAGCTTTCTTT	CASSPREGNTEAFF
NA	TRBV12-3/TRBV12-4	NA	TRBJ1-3	TGTGCCAGCAGCCCTTCAGTAAACACCATATATTTT	CASSPSVNTIYF
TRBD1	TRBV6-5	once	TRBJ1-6	TGTGCCAGCAGCGGACAGGTTTATTCACCCCTCCACTTT	CASSGQVYSPLHF
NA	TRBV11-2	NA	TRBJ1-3	TGTGCCAGCAGCTTAGTAGGACAACCACTAATTGGAAACACCATATATTTT	CASSLVGQPLIGNTIYF
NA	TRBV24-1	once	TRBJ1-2	TGTGCCACCAGCCCGGACAGCTATGGCTACACCTTC	CATSPDSYGYTF
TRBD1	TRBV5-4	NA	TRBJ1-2	TGTGCCAGCACCCAACAGGGGGGGTATGGCTACACCTTC	CASTQQGGYGYTF
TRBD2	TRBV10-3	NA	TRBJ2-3	TGTGCCATCACTGAGTTCGGACTAGCGGGGGGGCCCAGCACAGATACGCAGTATTTT	CAITEFGLAGGPSTDTQYF
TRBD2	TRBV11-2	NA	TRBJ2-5	TGTGCCAGCAGCGCCGCTAGCGGGAGGGTACAAGAGACCCAGTACTTC	CASSAASGRVQETQYF
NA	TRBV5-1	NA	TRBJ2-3	TGCGCCAGCAGCCCCGACAGGCCTAAAGATACGCAGTATTTT	CASSPDRPKDTQYF
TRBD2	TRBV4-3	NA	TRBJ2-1	TGCGCCAGCAGCCTCTTCACCGGTGGACTAGCGGGGGGGAATGAGCAGTTCTTC	CASSLFTGGLAGGNEQFF
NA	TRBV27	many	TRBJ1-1	TGTGCCAGCAGTTTAAGAGGGGTTGGGGGGAAAGCTTTCTTT	CASSLRGVGGKAFF
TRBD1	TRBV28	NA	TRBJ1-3	TGTGCCAGCAGAGGGACAGGGAGTGGAAACACCATATATTTT	CASRGTGSGNTIYF
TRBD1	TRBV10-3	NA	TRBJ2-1	TGTGCCATCAAGGGACAGGGGGCATACAATGAGCAGTTCTTC	CAIKGQGAYNEQFF
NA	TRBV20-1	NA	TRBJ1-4	TGCAGTCCAGGGAAACTGTTTTTT	CSPGKLFF
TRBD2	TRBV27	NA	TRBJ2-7	TGTGCCAGCAGTTTAGCCCCGGGCAGCTGGGGGGGCGAGCAGTACTTC	CASSLAPGSWGGEQYF
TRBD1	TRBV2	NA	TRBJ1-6	TGTGCCAGCAGCGGGGACAGGGGGGATTCACCCCTCCACTTT	CASSGDRGDSPLHF
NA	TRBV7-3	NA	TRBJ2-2	TGTGCCAGCAGCTTAGGGAGTTGGGGTTCCGGGGAGCTGTTTTTT	CASSLGSWGSGELFF
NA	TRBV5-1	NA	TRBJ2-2	TGCGCCAGCAGTAGAGTGCAGGGGTCGACCGGGGAGCTGTTTTTT	CASSRVQGSTGELFF
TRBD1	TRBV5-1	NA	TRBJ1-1	TGCGCCAGCAGCTTTAGACAGGGTAGGAACACTGAAGCTTTCTTT	CASSFRQGRNTEAFF
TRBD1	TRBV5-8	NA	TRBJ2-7	TGTGCCAGCAGCCCTAGGACAGGGACCTACGAGCAGTACTTC	CASSPRTGTYEQYF
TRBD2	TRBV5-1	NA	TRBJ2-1	TGCGCCAGCAGCCTGGCATTAGCGGGGACCTTGGGCGAGCAGTTCTTC	CASSLALAGTLGEQFF
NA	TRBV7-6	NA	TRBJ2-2	TGTGCCAGCAGTTCGAGCGCCACAAGCACCGGGGAGCTGTTTTTT	CASSSSATSTGELFF
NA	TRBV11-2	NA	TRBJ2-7	TGTGCCAGCAGCTTAGAACTAGCTCGCGAGCAGTACTTC	CASSLELAREQYF
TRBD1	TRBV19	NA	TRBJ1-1	TGTGCCAGTAGGGACAGGGGTTACGGTGCAGCTTTCTTT	CASRDRGYGAAFF
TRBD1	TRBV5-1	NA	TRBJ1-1	TGCGCCAGCAGCTTGAAGGGGACAGGGGGCACTGAAGCTTTCTTT	CASSLKGTGGTEAFF
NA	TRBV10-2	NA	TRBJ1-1	TGCGCCAGCTGTAAAACAGGGCAGGGCACTGAAGCTTTCTTT	CASCKTGQGTEAFF
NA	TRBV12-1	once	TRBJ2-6	TGTGCCAGCAGCTTCGGGGGAATCGCTGGGGCCAACGTCCTGACTTTC	CASSFGGIAGANVLTF
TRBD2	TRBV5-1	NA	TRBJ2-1	TGCGCCAGCAGCTTAATGGGTAGCGGGAGGGATGAGCAGTTCTTC	CASSLMGSGRDEQFF
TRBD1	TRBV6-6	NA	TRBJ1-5	TGTGCCAGCAGTTTAGGGGGCGCTCAGCCCCAGCATTTT	CASSLGGAQPQHF
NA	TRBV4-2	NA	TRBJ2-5	TGTGCCAGCAGCCAAGATCCGGTCGCGGGTGGGGGGTCGGAGACCCAGTACTTC	CASSQDPVAGGGSETQYF
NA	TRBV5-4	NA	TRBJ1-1	TGTGCCAGCAGCTTCGTAGAGGACACTGAAGCTTTCTTT	CASSFVEDTEAFF
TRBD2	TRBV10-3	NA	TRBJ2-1	TGTGCCATCAGTTCCGGGACTAGCAGTCTGTCCAATGAGCAGTTCTTC	CAISSGTSSLSNEQFF
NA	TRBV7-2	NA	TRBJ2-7	TGTGCCAGCAGCCCAGACAGCCTTACGAGCTCCTACGAGCAGTACTTC	CASSPDSLTSSYEQYF